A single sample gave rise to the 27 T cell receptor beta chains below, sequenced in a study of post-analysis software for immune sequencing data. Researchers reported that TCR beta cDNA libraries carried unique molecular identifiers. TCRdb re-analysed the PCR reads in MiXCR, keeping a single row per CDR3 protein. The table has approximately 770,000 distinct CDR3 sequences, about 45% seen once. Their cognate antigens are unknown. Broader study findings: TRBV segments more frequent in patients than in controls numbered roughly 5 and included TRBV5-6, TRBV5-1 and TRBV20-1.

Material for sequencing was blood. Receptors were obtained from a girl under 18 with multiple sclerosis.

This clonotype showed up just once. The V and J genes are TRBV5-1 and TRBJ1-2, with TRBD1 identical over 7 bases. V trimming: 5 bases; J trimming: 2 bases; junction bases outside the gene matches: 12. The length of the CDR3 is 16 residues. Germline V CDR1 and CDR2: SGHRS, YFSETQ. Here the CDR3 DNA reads TGCGCCAGCAGACAGGATTTAAGAGGGGGCAACTATGGCTACACCTTC. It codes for CASRQDLRGGNYGYTF.

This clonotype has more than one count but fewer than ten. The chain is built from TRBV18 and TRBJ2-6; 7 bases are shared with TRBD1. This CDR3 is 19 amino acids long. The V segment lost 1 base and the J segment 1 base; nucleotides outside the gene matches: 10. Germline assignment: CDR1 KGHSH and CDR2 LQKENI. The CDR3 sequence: CASSPLRDSLKSGANVLTF. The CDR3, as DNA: TGTGCCAGCTCACCACTCCGGGACAGCCTCAAATCTGGGGCCAACGTCCTGACTTTC.

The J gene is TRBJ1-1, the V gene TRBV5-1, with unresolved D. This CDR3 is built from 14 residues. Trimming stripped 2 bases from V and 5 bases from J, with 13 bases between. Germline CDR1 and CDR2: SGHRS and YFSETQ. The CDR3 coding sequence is TGCGCCAGCAGCTTAGTAGATCGCGGGACTGAAGCTTTCTTT. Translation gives CASSLVDRGTEAFF.

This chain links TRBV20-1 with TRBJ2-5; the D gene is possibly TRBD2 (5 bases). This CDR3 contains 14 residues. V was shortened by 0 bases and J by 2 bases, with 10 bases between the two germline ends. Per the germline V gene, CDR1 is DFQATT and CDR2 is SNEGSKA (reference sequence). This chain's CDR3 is CSARDGAEQETQYF. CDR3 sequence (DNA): TGCAGTGCTAGAGATGGAGCGGAACAAGAGACCCAGTACTTC.

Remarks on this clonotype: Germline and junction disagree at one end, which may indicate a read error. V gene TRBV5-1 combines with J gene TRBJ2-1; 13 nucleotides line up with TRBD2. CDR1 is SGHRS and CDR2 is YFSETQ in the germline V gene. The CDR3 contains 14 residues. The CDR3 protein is CACSWGLAGNEQFF. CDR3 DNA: TGCGCCTGCAGCTGGGGACTAGCGGGAAATGAGCAGTTCTTC.

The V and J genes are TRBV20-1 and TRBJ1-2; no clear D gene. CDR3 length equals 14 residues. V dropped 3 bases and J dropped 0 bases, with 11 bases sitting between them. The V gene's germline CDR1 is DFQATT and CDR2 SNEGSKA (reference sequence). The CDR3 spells CSASAGESNYGYTF. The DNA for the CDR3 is TGCAGTGCTAGTGCCGGGGAATCTAACTATGGCTACACCTTC.

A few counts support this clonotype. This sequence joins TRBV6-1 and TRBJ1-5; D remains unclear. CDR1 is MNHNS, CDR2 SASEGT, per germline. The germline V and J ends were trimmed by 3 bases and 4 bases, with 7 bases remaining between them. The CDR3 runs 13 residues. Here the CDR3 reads CASSDLGNQPQHF. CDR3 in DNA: TGTGCCAGCAGTGATTTGGGGAATCAGCCCCAGCATTTT.

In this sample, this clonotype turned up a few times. The CDR3 DNA reads as TGTGCCAGCGGCAGGGTAACCTTCTCTGGGGCCAACGTCCTGACTTTC. Protein sequence: CASGRVTFSGANVLTF. The rearrangement uses TRBV2 and TRBJ2-6; perhaps TRBD1 as D (5 bases). Germline V gives CDR1 SNHLY, CDR2 FYNNEI. Trimming cost V 8 bases and J 0 bases, with 14 bases left between them. CDR3 length equals 16 residues.

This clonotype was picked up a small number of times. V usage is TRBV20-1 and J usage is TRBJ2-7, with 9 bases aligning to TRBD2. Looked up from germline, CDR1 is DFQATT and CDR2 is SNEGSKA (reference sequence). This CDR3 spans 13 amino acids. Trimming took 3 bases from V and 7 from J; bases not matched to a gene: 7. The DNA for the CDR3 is TGCAGTGCTAGGTCGCGGGAGGGAACTGAGCAGTACTTC. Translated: CSARSREGTEQYF.

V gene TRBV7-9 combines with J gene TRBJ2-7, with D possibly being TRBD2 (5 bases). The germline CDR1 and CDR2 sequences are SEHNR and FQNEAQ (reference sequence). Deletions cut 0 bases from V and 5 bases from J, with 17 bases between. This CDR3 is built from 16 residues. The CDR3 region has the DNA TGTGCCAGCAGCTTAGCTCGCCAGCTAGCTCTCCACGAGCAGTACTTC. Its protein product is CASSLARQLALHEQYF.

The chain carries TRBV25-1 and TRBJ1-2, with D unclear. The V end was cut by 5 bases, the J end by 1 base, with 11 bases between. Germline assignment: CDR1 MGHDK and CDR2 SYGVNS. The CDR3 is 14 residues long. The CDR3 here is CASSNQTFNYGYTF. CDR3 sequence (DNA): TGTGCCAGCAGTAACCAAACTTTTAACTATGGCTACACCTTC.

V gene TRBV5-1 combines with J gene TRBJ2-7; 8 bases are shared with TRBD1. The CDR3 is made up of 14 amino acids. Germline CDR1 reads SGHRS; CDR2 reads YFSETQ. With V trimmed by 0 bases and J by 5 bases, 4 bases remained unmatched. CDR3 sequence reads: CASSLVGTGHEQYF. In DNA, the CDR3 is TGCGCCAGCAGCTTGGTTGGGACAGGTCACGAGCAGTACTTC.

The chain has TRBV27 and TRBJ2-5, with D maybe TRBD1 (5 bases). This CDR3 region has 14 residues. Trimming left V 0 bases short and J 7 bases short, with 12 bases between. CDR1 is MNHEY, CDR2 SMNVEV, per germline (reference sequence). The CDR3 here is CASSLSGQGWTQYF. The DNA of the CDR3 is TGTGCCAGCAGTTTATCAGGGCAGGGATGGACCCAGTACTTC.

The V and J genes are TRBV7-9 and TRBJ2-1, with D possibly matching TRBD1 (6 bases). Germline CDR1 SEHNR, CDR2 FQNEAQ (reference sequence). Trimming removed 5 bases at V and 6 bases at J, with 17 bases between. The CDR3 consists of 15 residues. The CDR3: CASSRTGSVINEQFF. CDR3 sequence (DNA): TGTGCCAGCAGCCGTACAGGGTCGGTGATCAATGAGCAGTTCTTC.

The CDR3 loop reads CSASPGAGRADEQFF. The CDR3 nucleotides read TGCAGTGCTAGCCCCGGGGCAGGTAGGGCCGATGAGCAGTTCTTC. The V gene is TRBV20-1, the J gene TRBJ2-1, with D perhaps given as TRBD1 or TRBD2 (5 bases each). This CDR3 has 15 amino acids. CDR1 and CDR2 from the germline V gene are DFQATT and SNEGSKA (reference sequence). V gave up 3 bases and J gave up 8 bases, with 20 bases separating them.

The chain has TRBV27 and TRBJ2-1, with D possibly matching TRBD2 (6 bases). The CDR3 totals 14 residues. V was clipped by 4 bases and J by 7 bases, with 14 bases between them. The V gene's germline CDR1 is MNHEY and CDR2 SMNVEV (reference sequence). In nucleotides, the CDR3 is TGTGCCAGCAGTTCCCCGTTCCGGGGGAATGAGCAGTTCTTC. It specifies CASSSPFRGNEQFF.

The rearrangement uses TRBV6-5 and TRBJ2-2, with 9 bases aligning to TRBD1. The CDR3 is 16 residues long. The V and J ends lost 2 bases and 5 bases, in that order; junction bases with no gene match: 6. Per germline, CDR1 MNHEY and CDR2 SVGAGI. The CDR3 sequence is CASSYDRTGVTGELFF. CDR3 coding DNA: TGTGCCAGCAGTTACGATAGGACAGGGGTTACCGGGGAGCTGTTTTTT.

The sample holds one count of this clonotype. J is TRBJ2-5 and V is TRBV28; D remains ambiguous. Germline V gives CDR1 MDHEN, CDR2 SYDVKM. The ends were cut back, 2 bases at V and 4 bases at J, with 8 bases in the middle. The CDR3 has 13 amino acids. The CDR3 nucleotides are TGTGCCAGCAGTTTAAGGCTTACAGAGACCCAGTACTTC. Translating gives CASSLRLTETQYF.

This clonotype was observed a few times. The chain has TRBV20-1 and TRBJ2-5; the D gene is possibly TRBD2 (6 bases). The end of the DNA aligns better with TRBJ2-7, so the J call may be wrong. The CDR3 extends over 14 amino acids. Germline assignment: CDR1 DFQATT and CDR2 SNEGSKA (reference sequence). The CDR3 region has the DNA TGCAGTGCTGGGGGTTCAGGAGGGAGCTACGAGCAGTACTTC. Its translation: CSAGGSGGSYEQYF.

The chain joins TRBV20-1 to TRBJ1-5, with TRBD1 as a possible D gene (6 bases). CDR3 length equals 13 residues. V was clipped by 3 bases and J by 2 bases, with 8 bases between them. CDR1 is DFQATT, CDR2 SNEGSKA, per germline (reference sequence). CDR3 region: CSASRGGNQPQHF. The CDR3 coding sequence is TGCAGTGCTAGCAGGGGTGGCAATCAGCCCCAGCATTTT.

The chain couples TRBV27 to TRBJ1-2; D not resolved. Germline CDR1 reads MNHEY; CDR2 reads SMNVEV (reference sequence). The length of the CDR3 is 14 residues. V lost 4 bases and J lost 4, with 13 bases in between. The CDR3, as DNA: TGTGCCAGCAGTTCTGGACGGGAGTCCTATGGCTACACCTTC. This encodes CASSSGRESYGYTF.

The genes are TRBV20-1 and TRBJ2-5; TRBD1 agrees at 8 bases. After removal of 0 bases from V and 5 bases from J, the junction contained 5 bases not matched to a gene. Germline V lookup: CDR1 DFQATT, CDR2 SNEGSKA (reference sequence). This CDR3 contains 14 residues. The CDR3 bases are TGCAGTGCTAGAGACCAGGGGGCTGGCGAGACCCAGTACTTC. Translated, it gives CSARDQGAGETQYF.

The CDR3 protein is CASSTRDRGRNIYNEQFF. For the CDR3, the DNA is TGTGCCAGCAGTACCCGGGACAGGGGGCGAAACATCTACAATGAGCAGTTCTTC. The V gene is TRBV28, the J gene TRBJ2-1; 12 bases are shared with TRBD1. The V gene's germline CDR1 is MDHEN and CDR2 SYDVKM. The V gene end was trimmed by 5 bases and the J gene end by 3 bases; junction bases not matched to a gene: 11. This CDR3 is 18 amino acids long.

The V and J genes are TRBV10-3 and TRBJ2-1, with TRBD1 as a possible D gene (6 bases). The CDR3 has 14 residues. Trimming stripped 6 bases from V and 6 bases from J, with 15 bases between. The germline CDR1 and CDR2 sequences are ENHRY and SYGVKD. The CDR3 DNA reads TGTGCCATCAGGGAAGACCGGACAGTCAATGAGCAGTTCTTC. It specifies CAIREDRTVNEQFF.

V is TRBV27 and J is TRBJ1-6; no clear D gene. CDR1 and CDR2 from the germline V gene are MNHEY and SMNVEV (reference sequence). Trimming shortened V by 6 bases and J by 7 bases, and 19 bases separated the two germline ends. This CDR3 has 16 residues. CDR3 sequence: CASSISPTARNSPLHF. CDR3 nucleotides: TGTGCCAGCAGCATAAGTCCTACAGCCAGGAATTCACCCCTCCACTTT.

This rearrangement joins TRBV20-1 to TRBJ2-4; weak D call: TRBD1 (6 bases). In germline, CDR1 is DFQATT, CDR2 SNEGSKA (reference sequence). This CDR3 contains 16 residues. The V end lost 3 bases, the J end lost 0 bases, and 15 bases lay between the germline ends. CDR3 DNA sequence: TGCAGTGCTAGTTGGACAGAAAGTTTAGCCAAAAACATTCAGTACTTC. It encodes CSASWTESLAKNIQYF.

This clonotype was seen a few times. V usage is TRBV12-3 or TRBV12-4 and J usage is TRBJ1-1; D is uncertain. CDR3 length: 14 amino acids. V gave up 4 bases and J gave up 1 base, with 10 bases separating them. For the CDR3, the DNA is TGTGCCAGCAGTTCTCGGGTAGGGAACACTGAAGCTTTCTTT. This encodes CASSSRVGNTEAFF.